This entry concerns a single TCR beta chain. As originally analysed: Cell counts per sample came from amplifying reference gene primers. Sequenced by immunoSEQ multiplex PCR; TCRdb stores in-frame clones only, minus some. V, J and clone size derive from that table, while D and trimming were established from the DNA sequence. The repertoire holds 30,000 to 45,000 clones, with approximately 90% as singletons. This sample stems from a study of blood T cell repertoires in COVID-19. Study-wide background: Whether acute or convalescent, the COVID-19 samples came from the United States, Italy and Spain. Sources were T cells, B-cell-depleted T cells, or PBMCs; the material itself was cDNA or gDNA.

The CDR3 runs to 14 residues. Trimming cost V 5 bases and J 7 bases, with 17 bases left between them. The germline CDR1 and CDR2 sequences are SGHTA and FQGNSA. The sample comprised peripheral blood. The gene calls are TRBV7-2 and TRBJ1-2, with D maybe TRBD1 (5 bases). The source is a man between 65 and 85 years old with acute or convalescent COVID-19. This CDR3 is CASSPRQGSRGYTF. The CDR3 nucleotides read TGTGCCAGCAGCCCGCGGCAGGGAAGCCGTGGCTACACCTTC.